This T cell receptor (beta chain) was identified during a study of technical replicates of blood from a handful of donors. Germline values: CDR1 MGHRA, CDR2 YSYEKL. The CDR3 runs 13 residues. Deletions cut 1 base from V and 7 bases from J, with 10 bases between. The repertoire was sequenced with immunoSEQ multiplex PCR; TCRdb's copy has only in-frame clones and lacks some. The sample lists tens of thousands of clones, roughly 96% occurring once. The clonotype comes from a human donor in good health. Sequenced input: T cells isolated from PBMCs. This sequence joins TRBV4-1 and TRBJ1-2; the D gene is possibly TRBD1 (5 bases). As DNA, the CDR3 is TGCGCCAGCAGCCAAGTGGGGGAGGCTGGCTACACCTTC. Amino acids: CASSQVGEAGYTF.